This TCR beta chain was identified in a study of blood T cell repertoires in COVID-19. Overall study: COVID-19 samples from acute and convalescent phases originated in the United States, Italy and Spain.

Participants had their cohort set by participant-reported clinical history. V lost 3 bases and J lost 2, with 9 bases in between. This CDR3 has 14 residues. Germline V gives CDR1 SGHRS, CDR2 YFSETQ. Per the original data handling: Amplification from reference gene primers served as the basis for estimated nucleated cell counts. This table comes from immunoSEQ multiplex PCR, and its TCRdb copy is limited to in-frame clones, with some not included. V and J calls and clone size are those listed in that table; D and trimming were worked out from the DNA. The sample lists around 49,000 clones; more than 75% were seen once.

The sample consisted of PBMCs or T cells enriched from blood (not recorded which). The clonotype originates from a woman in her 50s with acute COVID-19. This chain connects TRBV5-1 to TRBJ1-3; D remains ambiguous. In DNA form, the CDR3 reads TGCGCCAGCAGCTCGGAAGGAGCTGGAAACACCATATATTTT. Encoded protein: CASSSEGAGNTIYF.